This T cell receptor (beta chain) was retrieved from a study of T cells after yellow fever vaccination. Study-wide points: A small share of clonotypes appeared in both CD4 and CD8 compartments. Highly abundant clonotypes carried over from the bulk population could end up in FACS-sorted repertoires as contaminants. Post-booster repertoires again held most primary-vaccination clones (approximately 96% CD4, just under 90% CD8).

The sample holds a few counts of this clonotype. The target antigen is unknown. UMIs were added to TCR cDNA along with a universal primer site when it was made by 5'RACE template switching. MiXCR was run by TCRdb on the 5' RACE reads, yielding one entry per CDR3 protein. The sample includes 300,000 to 350,000 distinct CDR3 sequences, 3.5% to 4.5% seen only once; the top ten take 15% to 20%. The CDR3 runs 14 residues. Trimming took off 6 bases at V and 4 bases at J, with 17 bases between the two ends. Germline V gene lookup returns CDR1 SQVTM and CDR2 ANQGSEA. The clonotype was recovered from a man between 18 and 29 years old who received the YFV17D yellow fever vaccine. The starting material was PBMCs, obtained 15 days after the yellow fever booster vaccination. V gene TRBV29-1 combines with J gene TRBJ2-3; D ambiguous. In nucleotides, the CDR3 is TGCAGCGTGGCTGGCCTGGGTCGAGCAGATACGCAGTATTTT. This translates into CSVAGLGRADTQYF.